Listed here is a single T cell receptor (beta chain). Treatment noted: 19 received Ad26.COV2.S at low or high dose, single or two shots; 5 received placebo; per-sample allocation not given. Specimens were obtained on day 63 following the first vaccine or placebo injection. An adult aged 18-55 years in Boston served as the donor. In germline, CDR1 is SGHTA, CDR2 FQGNSA. The CDR3 consists of 15 residues. The germline V and J ends were trimmed by 8 bases and 8 bases, with 22 bases remaining between them. The data belong to a study of Ad26.COV2.S vaccination and SARS-CoV-2 variants. Study information: Within the COV1001 Ad26.COV2.S trial arm, the donor was enrolled. Into the muscle, Ad26.COV2.S was dosed once or twice, 56 days apart.

TCRdb's copy holds only in-frame clones and misses some; the assay was immunoSEQ multiplex PCR. The sample consists of about 500,000 clones, 80% to 90% of them appearing once. The TCR sequence derives from a person between 18 and 65 years old who received the Ad26.COV2.S COVID-19 vaccine or a placebo. The sequencing here drew on peripheral blood, taken in a trial of Ad26.COV2.S vaccine versus placebo. The chain links TRBV7-2 to TRBJ2-1; TRBD1 or TRBD2 may be the D gene (5 bases each). CDR3 bases: TGTGCCAGCTCAAGAGGGACCCCCGGGATTTATGAGCAGTTCTTC. Protein product: CASSRGTPGIYEQFF.